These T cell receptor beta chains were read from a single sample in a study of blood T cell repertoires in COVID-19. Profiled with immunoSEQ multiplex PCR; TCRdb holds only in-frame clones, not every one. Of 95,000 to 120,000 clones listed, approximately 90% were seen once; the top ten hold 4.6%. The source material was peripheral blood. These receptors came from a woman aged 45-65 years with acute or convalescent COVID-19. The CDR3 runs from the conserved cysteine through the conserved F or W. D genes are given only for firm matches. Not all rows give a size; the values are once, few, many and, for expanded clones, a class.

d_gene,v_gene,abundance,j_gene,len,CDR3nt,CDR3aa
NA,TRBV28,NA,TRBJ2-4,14,TGTGCCAGCAGTCCCACAGGGAGTATGAACATTCAGTACTTC,CASSPTGSMNIQYF
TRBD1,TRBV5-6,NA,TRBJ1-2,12,TGTGCCAGCGGACTGGACAGGGACGGCTACACCTTC,CASGLDRDGYTF
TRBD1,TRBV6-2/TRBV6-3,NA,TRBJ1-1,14,TGTGCCAGCAGTCGCACAGGGGGCTGGACTGAAGCTTTCTTT,CASSRTGGWTEAFF
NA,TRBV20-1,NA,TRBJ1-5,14,TGCAGTGCTAGTATGGGGGAAGGGGGTCAGCCCCAGCATTTT,CSASMGEGGQPQHF
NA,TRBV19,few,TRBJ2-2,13,TGTGCCTCTTGGCGGGGGAACACCGGGGAGCTGTTTTTT,CASWRGNTGELFF
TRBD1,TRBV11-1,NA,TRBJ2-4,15,TGTGCCAGCAGCTTAGAGGGGGCTAACAAAAACATTCAGTACTTC,CASSLEGANKNIQYF
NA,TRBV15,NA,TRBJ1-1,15,TGTGCCACCAGCAGAGGAGGCTACCAACGTACTGAAGCTTTCTTT,CATSRGGYQRTEAFF
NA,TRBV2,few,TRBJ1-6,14,TGTGCCAGCAGTGGGGAGGGGGTCGGCTCACCCCTCCACTTT,CASSGEGVGSPLHF
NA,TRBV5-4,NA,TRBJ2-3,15,TGTGCCAGCAGCTTACAGCGGATGCGCACAGATACGCAGTATTTT,CASSLQRMRTDTQYF
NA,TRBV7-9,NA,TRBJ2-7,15,TGTGCCAGCAGCTTAAGCGAGGGATCCTCCTACGAGCAGTACTTC,CASSLSEGSSYEQYF
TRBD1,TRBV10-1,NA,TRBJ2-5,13,TGCGCCAGCAGCGTGGGACAGACGGAGACCCAGTACTTC,CASSVGQTETQYF
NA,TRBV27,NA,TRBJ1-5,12,TGTGCCAGCGGGGTAGGAGGTCAGCCCCAGCATTTT,CASGVGGQPQHF
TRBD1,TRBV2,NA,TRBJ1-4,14,TGTGCCAGCATAGGGGGAACAGGGGAAGAAAAACTGTTTTTT,CASIGGTGEEKLFF
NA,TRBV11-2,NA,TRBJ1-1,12,TGTGCCAGCAGCTCCCTCGGCACTGAAGCTTTCTTT,CASSSLGTEAFF
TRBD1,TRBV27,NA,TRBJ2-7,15,TGTGCCAGCAGTTTATCAACAGGGGTCAGGTACGAGCAGTACTTC,CASSLSTGVRYEQYF
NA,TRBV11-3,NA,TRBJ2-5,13,TGTGCCAGCAGCTTAAACTACCAAGAGACCCAGTACTTC,CASSLNYQETQYF
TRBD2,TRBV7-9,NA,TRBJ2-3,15,TGTGCCAGCATCCTGGGACTAGGGAGCACAGATACGCAGTATTTT,CASILGLGSTDTQYF
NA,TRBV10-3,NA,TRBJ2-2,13,TGTGCCACCCGGACAAGAGAAACCGGGGAGCTGTTTTTT,CATRTRETGELFF
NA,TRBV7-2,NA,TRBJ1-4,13,TGTGCCAGCAGCTTTAGAGACGGGGAAAAACTGTTTTTT,CASSFRDGEKLFF
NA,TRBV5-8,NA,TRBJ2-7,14,TGTGCCAGCAGCTTCAAGAGAGAAACTTACGAGCAGTACTTC,CASSFKRETYEQYF
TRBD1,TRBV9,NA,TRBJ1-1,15,TGTGCCAGCAGCCCCCGCGGGACAGGGGATTCTGAAGCTTTCTTT,CASSPRGTGDSEAFF
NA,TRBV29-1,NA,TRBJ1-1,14,TGCAGCGTCCACCTTAGGGGGGGCACCACTGAAGCTTTCTTT,CSVHLRGGTTEAFF
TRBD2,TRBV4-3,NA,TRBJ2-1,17,TGCGCCAGCAGCCAAGATCGAAGCGGGAGGTCTTACAATGAGCAGTTCTTC,CASSQDRSGRSYNEQFF
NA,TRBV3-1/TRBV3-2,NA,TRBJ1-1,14,TGTGCCAGCAGCCAAGATTACGGGAACACTGAAGCTTTCTTT,CASSQDYGNTEAFF
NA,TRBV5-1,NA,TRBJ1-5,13,TGCGCCAGCAGCTTGGGGCCTAATCAGCCCCAGCATTTT,CASSLGPNQPQHF
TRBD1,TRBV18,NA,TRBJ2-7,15,TGTGCCAGCTCAAAAACAGGGGGGTCAGACTACGAGCAGTACTTC,CASSKTGGSDYEQYF
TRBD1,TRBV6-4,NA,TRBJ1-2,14,TGTGCCAGCAGTGACTCGGCAGGGGGCTATGGCTACACCTTC,CASSDSAGGYGYTF
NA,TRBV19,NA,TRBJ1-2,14,TGTGCCAGTAGTATTGTATTGGCAGGCTATGGCTACACCTTC,CASSIVLAGYGYTF
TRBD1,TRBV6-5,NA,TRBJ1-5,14,TGTGCCAGCAGTTCCGGGACAGACAATCAGCCCCAGCATTTT,CASSSGTDNQPQHF
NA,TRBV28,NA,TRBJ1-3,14,TGTGCCAGCAGAGAGGGACAACCTGGAAACACCATATATTTT,CASREGQPGNTIYF
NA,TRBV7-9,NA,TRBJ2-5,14,TGTGCCAGCAGCTTAGGCTGGGGAGAAGAGACCCAGTACTTC,CASSLGWGEETQYF
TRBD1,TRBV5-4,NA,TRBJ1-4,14,TGTGCCAGCAGCTTCGGGACAGGGGGTGAAAAACTGTTTTTT,CASSFGTGGEKLFF
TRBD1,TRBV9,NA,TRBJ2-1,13,TGTGCCAGCAGCCCCGGGACAGCTAATGAGCAGTTCTTC,CASSPGTANEQFF
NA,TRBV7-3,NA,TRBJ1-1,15,TGTGCCAGCAGCTTAACGGAGACTATATGGACTGAAGCTTTCTTT,CASSLTETIWTEAFF
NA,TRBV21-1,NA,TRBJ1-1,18,TGTGCCAGCAGCAAAAAGGACAGGGGGCTAATAAATAACACTGAAGCTTTCTTT,CASSKKDRGLINNTEAFF
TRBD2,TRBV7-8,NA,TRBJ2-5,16,TGTGCCAGCAGCTTGACGGTTCGCGGGGGCCAAGAGACCCAGTACTTC,CASSLTVRGGQETQYF
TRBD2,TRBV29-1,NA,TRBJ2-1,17,TGCAGCGCCAGGAATAGGCGGGAGAGGTCCTCCTACAATGAGCAGTTCTTC,CSARNRRERSSYNEQFF
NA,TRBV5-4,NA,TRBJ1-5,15,TGTGCCAGCAGCCCAACTGAGAGGTTAGTATTGCCCCAGCATTTT,CASSPTERLVLPQHF
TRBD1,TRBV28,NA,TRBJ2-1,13,TGTGCCGCCCGGGACAGCTCCTACAATGAGCAGTTCTTC,CAARDSSYNEQFF
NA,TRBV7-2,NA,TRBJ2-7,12,TGTGCCAGCAGGGATAGGGGGGGCGGGCAGTACTTC,CASRDRGGGQYF
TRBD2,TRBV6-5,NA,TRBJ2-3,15,TGTGCCAGCCTCTTAGCGGGAGTTTCCCCAGATACGCAGTATTTT,CASLLAGVSPDTQYF
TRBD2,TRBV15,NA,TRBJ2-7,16,TGTGCCACCAGCAGAGATCTACTAGCGGGAGGGCTCGAGCAGTACTTC,CATSRDLLAGGLEQYF
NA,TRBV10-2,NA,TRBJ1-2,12,TGCGCCAGCAGTGATCGGGGTTTCGGCTACACCTTC,CASSDRGFGYTF
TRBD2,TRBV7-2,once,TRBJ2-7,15,TGTGCCAGCAGCCCCCCACTAGCGGGAGGTTTCGAGCAGTACTTC,CASSPPLAGGFEQYF
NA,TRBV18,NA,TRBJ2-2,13,TGTGCCAGCTCACCAAAGAGTGGCGGGGAGCTGTTTTTT,CASSPKSGGELFF
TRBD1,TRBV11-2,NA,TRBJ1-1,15,TGTGCCAGCAGCGCCACGACAGGGGGCGCGCCTGAAGCTTTCTTT,CASSATTGGAPEAFF
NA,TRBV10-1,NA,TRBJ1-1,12,TGCGCCAGCAGTGATCTAGACGGCAGAGCTTTCTTT,CASSDLDGRAFF
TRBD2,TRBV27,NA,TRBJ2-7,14,TGTGCCAGCAGTATAGCGGGGGGCCCCTACGAGCAGTACTTC,CASSIAGGPYEQYF
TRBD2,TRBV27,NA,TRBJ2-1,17,TGTGCCAGCAGTTTGTTCACCCCACGGACTAGTTCGTCTGAGCAGTTCTTC,CASSLFTPRTSSSEQFF
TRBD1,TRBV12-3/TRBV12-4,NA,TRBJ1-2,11,TGTGCCAGCAGTTTATCCGGACAGGGCACCTTC,CASSLSGQGTF
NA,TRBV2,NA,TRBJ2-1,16,TGTGCCAGCAGTGGGCACCAGGACTCCCCTGCCAATGAGCAGTTCTTC,CASSGHQDSPANEQFF
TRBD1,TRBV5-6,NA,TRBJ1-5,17,TGTGCCAGCAGCTCTGGCGGGGGACAGGGGGTTGGGCAGCCCCAGCATTTT,CASSSGGGQGVGQPQHF
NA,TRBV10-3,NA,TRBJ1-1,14,TGTGCCATCAGTGAAGACAGGCTGAACACTGAAGCTTTCTTT,CAISEDRLNTEAFF
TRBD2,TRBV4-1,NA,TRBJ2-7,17,TGCGCCAGCAGCCAAGATCCCCCTCTAGCGGGGGCCTACGAGCAGTACTTC,CASSQDPPLAGAYEQYF
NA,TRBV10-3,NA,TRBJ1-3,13,TGTGCCATCAGTGAGTCTGGAGGAGCGACCATATATTTT,CAISESGGATIYF
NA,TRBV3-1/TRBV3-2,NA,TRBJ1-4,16,TGTGCCAGCAGCCAATTCCCCGGGGATCGCGATGAAAAACTGTTTTTT,CASSQFPGDRDEKLFF
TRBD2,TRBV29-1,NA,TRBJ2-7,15,TGCAGCGTTGGGAGACTAGCGGGGGAGAGCTACGAGCAGTACTTC,CSVGRLAGESYEQYF
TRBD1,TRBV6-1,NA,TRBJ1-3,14,TGTGCCAGCAGTGAAGGGACAGGGGGCCACACCATATATTTT,CASSEGTGGHTIYF
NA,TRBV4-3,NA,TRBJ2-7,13,TGCGCCAGCAGCCAGCTAACTAGCTACGAGCAGTACTTC,CASSQLTSYEQYF
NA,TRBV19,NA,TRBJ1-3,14,TGTGCCAGTAGCACCGACAGGACTGGAAACACCATATATTTT,CASSTDRTGNTIYF